This entry concerns a single T cell receptor beta chain. Its antigen is not known. Germline V CDR1 and CDR2: PRHDT, FYEKMQ (reference sequence). Trimming left V 5 bases short and J 3 bases short, with 12 bases between. The CDR3 length is 14 residues. Amplification used 60 Vbeta primers and 13 Jbeta primers. Here immunoSEQ multiplex PCR was the method, and the copy in TCRdb shows in-frame clones only, minus some. The sample includes 87,000 or so clones, 60% to 85% of them seen just once. These data belong to a study of cytomegalovirus exposure and HLA in healthy donors. Whole-study results and caveats: What a later analysis showed was that several of the most significant clusters appeared linked to common viral pathogens. In a later analysis, a genetic analysis reported fewer productive-TCR N-insertions in an Asian-associated ancestry cluster than the cohort average.

The J gene is TRBJ2-3, the V gene TRBV13, with D hard to call. The sample consisted of PBMCs. This sequence originates from a woman between 40 and 55 years old in good health and CMV-seronegative. The CDR3 DNA follows: TGTGCCAGCAGCCTGACTTTGAAAACAGATACGCAGTATTTT. This translates into CASSLTLKTDTQYF.